This T cell receptor (beta chain) was sequenced in a study of blood T cell repertoires in COVID-19. Some clones are missing from TCRdb's copy, which holds only in-frame ones; the method was immunoSEQ multiplex PCR. The repertoire consists of fewer than 300,000 clones, with 70% to 90% occurring once and the leading ten covering 9.5% to 13%. CDR1 is SEHNR and CDR2 is FQNEAQ in the germline V gene (reference sequence). This CDR3 is 14 amino acids long. V was trimmed by 5 bases and J by 4 bases, leaving 12 bases between them. J is TRBJ2-1 and V is TRBV7-9; D is unclear. The specimen was peripheral blood. The clonotype was recovered from a man aged 50 or older with COVID-19, enrolled during active disease. The CDR3 nucleotides are TGTGCCAGCAGCCCAGGTTACGCGTACAATGAGCAGTTCTTC. It is translated as CASSPGYAYNEQFF.